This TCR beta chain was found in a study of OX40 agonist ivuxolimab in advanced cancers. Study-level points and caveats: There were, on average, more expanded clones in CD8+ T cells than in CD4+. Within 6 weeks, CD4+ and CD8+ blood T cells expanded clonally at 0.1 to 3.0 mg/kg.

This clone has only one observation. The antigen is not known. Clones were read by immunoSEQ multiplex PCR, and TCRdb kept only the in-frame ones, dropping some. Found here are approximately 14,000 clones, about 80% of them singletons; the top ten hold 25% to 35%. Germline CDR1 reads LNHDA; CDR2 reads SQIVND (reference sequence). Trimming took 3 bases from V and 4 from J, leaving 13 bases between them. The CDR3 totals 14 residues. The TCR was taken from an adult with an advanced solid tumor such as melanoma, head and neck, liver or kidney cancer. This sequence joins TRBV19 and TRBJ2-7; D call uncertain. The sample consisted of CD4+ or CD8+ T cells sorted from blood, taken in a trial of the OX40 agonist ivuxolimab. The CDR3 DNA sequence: TGTGCCAGTAGTATCTACCCTCATTATTACGAGCAGTACTTC. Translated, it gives CASSIYPHYYEQYF.